The clone carrying this T cell receptor (beta chain) was detected only a few times. This sample is drawn from a study of blood T cell repertoires in COVID-19. Libraries were prepared by immunoSEQ multiplex PCR; TCRdb keeps only in-frame clonotypes and omits some of them. The table shows 250,000 to 300,000 clones, with 88% occurring only once. CDR3 size: 14 residues. Germline-derived CDR1 and CDR2 are SQVTM and ANQGSEA. V was pared by 3 bases and J by 6 bases, with 17 bases between. This chain connects TRBV29-1 to TRBJ2-5, with a weak D call TRBD2 (5 bases). This clonotype was obtained from a woman under 40 with COVID-19, enrolled during active disease. Sequencing used peripheral blood. The CDR3 spells CSVDWQTSGKTQYF. The CDR3 nucleotides read TGCAGCGTTGATTGGCAGACGTCCGGGAAGACCCAGTACTTC.